The text below deals with one T cell receptor beta chain. This clonotype appeared many times. The target of this receptor is not known. The sample holds no much larger clone one base away, and base qualities are not on file. V loses 4 bases, J loses 4 bases, and the germline ends lie 19 bases apart. The CDR3 contains 15 residues, cysteine and phenylalanine counted. Just the 45-base CDR3 DNA is kept, in frame starting at base 1. CDR1 and CDR2, looked up from the germline V gene, are SQVTM and ANQGSEA. This sample was included in a study of T cells in Graves' hyperthyroidism and ophthalmopathy (dated by TCRdb to about 2019). Study-wide context: Peripheral blood was sampled at the time of initial diagnosis, prior to any treatment. In addition, the study compared T-cell repertoires in thyroid tissue and in blood from about 6 Graves' hyperthyroidism patients. After sampling, hyperthyroidism patients received methimazole starting at 30 mg daily, and ophthalmopathy patients received high-dose intravenous methylprednisolone. The 75 to 100 discovery patients were randomly divided into training and test sets at a 7:3 ratio. TCR V-J signatures able to tell the groups apart were searched for in a discovery cohort of approximately 95 patients, of whom 43 had Graves' ophthalmopathy and 57 had stable Graves' hyperthyroidism. The paper reports TCR Vbeta CDR3 sequencing of approximately 140 peripheral blood samples: around 45 ophthalmopathy, under 80 hyperthyroidism and around 17 progressor patients. Whether ophthalmopathy could be predicted prospectively was tested in an independent validation cohort made up of under 20 hyperthyroidism patients plus 17 patients who later progressed to ophthalmopathy.

The TCR beta CDR3 regions were amplified from the RNA transcripts. A first-round RT-PCR of the TCR CDR3 used the HTBI primer set with the Qiagen OneStep RT-PCR kit. Libraries were constructed in a second round of multiplex PCR, after which size selection and purification were performed. Libraries were sequenced paired-end with 100 bp reads on an Illumina HiSeq2000. The source study handled its data this way. SOAPnuke was used to process the raw data, removing reads that contained adapters or uncalled bases, had a mean Phred below 15, or lacked an exact match to the constant primer or identifier. High-quality paired reads were merged with COPE v1.2.5, and unique nucleotide sequences were defined as clonotypes. MiTCR v1.1 was used to align clonotypes to the IMGT TRBV, TRBD and TRBJ reference segments. Analysis was restricted to V-J combinations with a frequency above 0.0001, which covered 98% to 99.2% of repertoires. A TCS score was defined as the ratio of F50 (clonal expansion) to E x V (chaos), with BLOSUM62-based TCRdist applied between CDR3 peptides within each V-J. Welch's t-statistics and random forest reduced just over 500 V-J features to 10 to 15, which were used in a naive Bayes classifier (R e1071). TCRdb reworked the public reads: Q25 trimming with fastp, MiXCR clone assembly, productive beta chains retained. Rows with a matching CDR3 protein are joined into one entry that keeps the most common DNA and genes. Here the V and J calls rest on TCRdb's processing, not on the authors' analysis. Present in this sample are about 280,000 distinct CDR3 sequences, 20% to 25% of which were seen just once. The biggest ten clones account for more than 25% of the sample.

General study outcomes and caveats: No statistical method was used to set the sample size in advance, and investigators knew the group allocation. A model built on a 13 V-J signature distinguished ophthalmopathy from stable hyperthyroidism, reaching about 89% sensitivity and around 81% specificity in cross-validation and 80%/75% in testing. Most expanded thyroid clonotypes (frequency above 0.001) were also found in blood, which suggests that blood repertoires may mirror thyroid immune responses. In validation, progression to ophthalmopathy was predicted by the model with 70% to 71% sensitivity and 72% to 85% specificity, a median of approximately 6.5 months before onset.

The hyperthyroidism patients were between 18 and 65 years old and newly diagnosed, with a disease duration of less than 2 months. Exclusion was applied to patients with uncontrolled infections, other autoimmune diseases, pregnancy or lactation. Diagnoses were based on clinical symptoms, serum thyroxine and TRAb, thyroid ultrasound and orbital computed tomography. Blood from progressor patients was collected at the time of first diagnosis with hyperthyroidism, before any ophthalmopathy symptoms had appeared. PBMCs were isolated from approximately 10 ml of fresh peripheral blood by Ficoll-Paque density gradient centrifugation. Progressor patients were defined as those initially diagnosed with Graves' hyperthyroidism in whom ophthalmopathy developed during follow-up. Trizol reagent was used to extract total RNA, and RNA quality was then checked on an Agilent 2100 Bioanalyzer.

The receptor was derived from a man aged 40-49 years with Graves' hyperthyroidism that later progressed to Graves' ophthalmopathy. The rearranged segments are TRBV29-1 and TRBJ2-5, with TRBD1 tentatively as D gene (6 bases match). Specimen: blood. The bases read TGCAGCGTTGTTGTGGTGGCAGGGGTCCCAGAGACCCAGTACTTC. Its protein product is CSVVVVAGVPETQYF.